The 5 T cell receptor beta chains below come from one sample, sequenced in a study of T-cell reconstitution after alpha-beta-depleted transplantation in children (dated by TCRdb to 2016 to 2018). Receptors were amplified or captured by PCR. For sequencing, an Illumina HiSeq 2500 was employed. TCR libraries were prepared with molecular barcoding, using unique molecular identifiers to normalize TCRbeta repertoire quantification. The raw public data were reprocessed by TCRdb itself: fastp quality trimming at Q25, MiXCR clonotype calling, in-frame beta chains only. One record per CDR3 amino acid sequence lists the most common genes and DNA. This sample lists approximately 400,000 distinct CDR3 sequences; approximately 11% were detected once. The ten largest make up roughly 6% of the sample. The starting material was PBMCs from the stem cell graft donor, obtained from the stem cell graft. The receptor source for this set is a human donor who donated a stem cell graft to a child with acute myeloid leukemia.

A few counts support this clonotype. CDR3 in DNA: TGTGCCAGCAGTTTATGGCTAGCGGGAGGTACCCCTAGCACAGATACGCAGTATTTT. Translation: CASSLWLAGGTPSTDTQYF. The V call is TRBV12-3 or TRBV12-4, the J call TRBJ2-3, with 11 positions matching TRBD2. The CDR3 covers 19 residues. Trimming cost V 2 bases and J 0 bases; bases outside gene matches: 10.

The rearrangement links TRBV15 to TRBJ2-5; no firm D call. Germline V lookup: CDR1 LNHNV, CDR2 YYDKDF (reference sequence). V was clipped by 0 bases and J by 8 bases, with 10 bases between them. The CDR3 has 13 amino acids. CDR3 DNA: TGTGCCACCAGCAGAGATGTGTCGGAAACCCAGTACTTC. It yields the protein CATSRDVSETQYF.

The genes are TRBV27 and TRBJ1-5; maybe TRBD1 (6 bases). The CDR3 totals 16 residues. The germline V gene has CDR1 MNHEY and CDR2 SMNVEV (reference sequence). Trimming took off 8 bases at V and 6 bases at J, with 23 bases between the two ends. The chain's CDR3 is CASSYNGRGRGQPQHF. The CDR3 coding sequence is TGTGCCAGCTCCTATAACGGCAGGGGAAGGGGTCAGCCCCAGCATTTT.

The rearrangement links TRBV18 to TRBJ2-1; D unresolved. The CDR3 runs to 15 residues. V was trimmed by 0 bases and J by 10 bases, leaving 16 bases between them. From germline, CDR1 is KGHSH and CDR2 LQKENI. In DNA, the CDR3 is TGTGCCAGCTCACCACCGAACGCGGTCTGGACCGAGCAGTTCTTC. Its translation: CASSPPNAVWTEQFF.

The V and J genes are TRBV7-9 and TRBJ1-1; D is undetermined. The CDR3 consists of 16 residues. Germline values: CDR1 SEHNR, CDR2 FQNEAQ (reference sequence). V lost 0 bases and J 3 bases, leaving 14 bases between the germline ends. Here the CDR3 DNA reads TGTGCCAGCAGCTTAGCTGTTGGTAGCCTGGACACTGAAGCTTTCTTT. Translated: CASSLAVGSLDTEAFF.